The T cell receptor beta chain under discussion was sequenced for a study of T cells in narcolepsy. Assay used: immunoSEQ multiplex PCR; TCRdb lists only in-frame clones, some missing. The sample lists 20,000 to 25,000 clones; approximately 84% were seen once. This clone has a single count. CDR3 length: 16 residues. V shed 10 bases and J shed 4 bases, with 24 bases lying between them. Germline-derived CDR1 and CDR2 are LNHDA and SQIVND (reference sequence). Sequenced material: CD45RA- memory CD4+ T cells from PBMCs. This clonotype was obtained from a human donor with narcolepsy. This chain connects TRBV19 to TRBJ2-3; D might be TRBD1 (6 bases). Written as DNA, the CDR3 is TGTGCCACCTCAGGGGACCTTCAAGGTTGGGCAGATACGCAGTATTTT. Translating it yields CATSGDLQGWADTQYF.